This record concerns one T cell receptor beta chain sequence. The antigen remains undetermined. Germline V gives CDR1 SGHRS, CDR2 YFSETQ. The CDR3 has 17 residues. The V and J ends lost 0 bases and 6 bases, in that order; junction bases with no gene match: 8. The sample belongs to a study of vaccination effects on CD4 cells after COVID-19. Study in general: All participants had two doses of either the BNT162b2 or mRNA-1273 vaccine. Broader study findings: Healthy vaccinees' vaccine-induced clones included only 1 of 255 cross-reacting with common cold coronaviruses.

Measured with immunoSEQ multiplex PCR; TCRdb has only the in-frame clones, and not every one. The sample comprises some 19,000 clones, roughly 73% of which are singletons, and around 28% rests with the top ten. Viral peptide pools were used in the ViraFEST assay to expand antigen-specific CD4+ T cells, and sequencing came afterward. Investigators separated out CD4+ T cells once about eleven days of culture had passed. Nucleocapsid antibody tests were negative, and the vaccine recipients had no prior SARS-CoV-2 infection. The receptor comes from a human donor who received a COVID-19 vaccine. The rearrangement uses TRBV5-1 and TRBJ2-1, with 11 bases matching TRBD2. Sequencing was performed on CD4+ T cells from PBMCs cultured with HCoV-NL63 spike peptides, taken before COVID-19 vaccination. CDR3 sequence (DNA): TGCGCCAGCAGCTTGGCCCCTAGCGGGAGGCAAGGCAATGAGCAGTTCTTC. Translation: CASSLAPSGRQGNEQFF.